These 25 T cell receptor beta chains originate from one sample sequenced in a study of CD8 T cells in ankylosing spondylitis. Each CDR3 protein is one row after TCRdb ran MiXCR on the 5' RACE reads. Here the sample spans 85,000 to 90,000 distinct CDR3 sequences, around 27% being singletons. The sequencing input was blood, either unsorted or a sorted T cell fraction (not recorded which). The receptors shown here come from a male donor with ankylosing spondylitis or in good health (not recorded which).

This clonotype was recorded a few times. This rearrangement joins TRBV20-1 to TRBJ2-7; 8 bases fit TRBD2. The trim removed 3 bases at V and 5 bases at J, leaving 12 bases unmatched. Germline lookup yields CDR1 DFQATT and CDR2 SNEGSKA (reference sequence). This CDR3 contains 15 residues. The CDR3 region is CSASREGREKDEQYF. CDR3 coding DNA: TGCAGTGCTAGTCGGGAGGGGCGGGAGAAGGACGAGCAGTACTTC.

This clonotype was seen ten or more times. The V gene is TRBV20-1, the J gene TRBJ1-1, with D unclear. Germline V gives CDR1 DFQATT, CDR2 SNEGSKA (reference sequence). This CDR3 region has 11 residues. Trimming cost V 3 bases and J 8 bases, with 10 bases left between them. CDR3: CSARGPEEAFF. The DNA for the CDR3 is TGCAGTGCTAGGGGCCCAGAGGAAGCTTTCTTT.

The V and J genes are TRBV20-1 and TRBJ2-1, with D possibly called TRBD1 or TRBD2 (5 bases each). The CDR3 consists of 15 residues. CDR1 and CDR2 from the germline V gene are DFQATT and SNEGSKA (reference sequence). The V and J ends lost 3 bases and 9 bases respectively, with 21 bases between them. CDR3 loop: CSASVSGTELGEQFF. In DNA form, the CDR3 reads TGCAGTGCTAGCGTTTCCGGGACCGAATTAGGTGAGCAGTTCTTC.

This clonotype was recorded a few times. The chain has TRBV20-1 and TRBJ1-5; 7 nucleotides agree with TRBD1. Germline trimming cut 0 bases from V and 0 bases from J; bases unmatched to any gene: 5. The CDR3 contains 16 residues. Germline CDR1 DFQATT, CDR2 SNEGSKA (reference sequence). The CDR3, as DNA: TGCAGTGCTAGAGAACAGGGGCCAGATAGCAATCAGCCCCAGCATTTT. It specifies CSAREQGPDSNQPQHF.

The chain joins TRBV20-1 to TRBJ2-1; 12 bases map to TRBD2. The CDR3 sequence is 13 residues long. Trimming removed 3 bases from V and 12 bases from J; junction bases left unmatched: 6. Germline-derived CDR1 and CDR2 are DFQATT and SNEGSKA (reference sequence). The CDR3 protein is CSASPTSGGLQFF. The CDR3 region has the DNA TGCAGTGCTAGTCCGACTAGCGGGGGATTGCAGTTCTTC.

The table lists this clonotype with a few counts. The rearrangement links TRBV7-2 to TRBJ2-1, with 12 bases aligning to TRBD2. The germline gives CDR1 SGHTA, CDR2 FQGNSA. This CDR3 has 16 residues. Losses at the gene ends were 5 bases for V and 9 bases for J; bases not matched to a gene: 11. In nucleotides, the CDR3 is TGTGCCAGCAGCGCAGCTCTAGCGGGGGGGTGGGGTGAGCAGTTCTTC. Amino acids: CASSAALAGGWGEQFF.

This clonotype has ten or more counts. The CDR3 loop reads CASRTSGRTEQFF. The CDR3 DNA reads as TGTGCCAGTCGGACTAGCGGGAGAACTGAGCAGTTCTTC. The rearrangement joins TRBV6-5 to TRBJ2-1; 13 nucleotides align to TRBD2. The germline V gene encodes CDR1 MNHEY and CDR2 SVGAGI. After removal of 9 bases from V and 9 bases from J, the junction contained 5 bases not matched to a gene. This CDR3 has 13 residues.

This clonotype showed up just a few times. The J gene is TRBJ2-1, the V gene TRBV6-2 or TRBV6-3; D is possibly TRBD1 (5 bases). The germline V and J ends were trimmed by 4 bases and 8 bases, with 12 bases remaining between them. CDR1 MNHEY and CDR2 SVGEGT come from the germline V gene. This CDR3 has 13 amino acids. This CDR3 is CASSLTGFDEQFF. The CDR3 DNA is TGTGCCAGCAGTTTAACAGGCTTCGATGAGCAGTTCTTC.

In this sample, this clonotype turned up a few times. The chain joins TRBV10-3 to TRBJ2-3; D not resolved. V was trimmed by 0 bases and J by 4 bases, leaving 14 bases between them. This CDR3 comprises 16 residues. From germline, CDR1 is ENHRY and CDR2 SYGVKD. CDR3 sequence: CAISESSYGWSDTQYF. In DNA form, the CDR3 reads TGTGCCATCAGTGAGTCGAGTTACGGGTGGTCAGATACGCAGTATTTT.

The V gene is TRBV5-1, the J gene TRBJ2-1, with D perhaps TRBD2 (6 bases). The germline V and J ends were trimmed by 3 bases and 7 bases, with 8 bases remaining between them. The germline V gene has CDR1 SGHRS and CDR2 YFSETQ. This CDR3 region has 12 residues. The CDR3 sequence: CASSYSGNEQFF. The DNA for the CDR3 is TGCGCCAGCAGCTATAGCGGAAATGAGCAGTTCTTC.

The J gene is TRBJ2-3, the V gene TRBV5-1; D is possibly TRBD1 or TRBD2 (5 bases each). The CDR3 contains 15 residues. Germline-derived CDR1 and CDR2 are SGHRS and YFSETQ. Trimming cost V 0 bases and J 3 bases, with 11 bases left between them. CDR3 residues: CASSLEGWGTDTQYF. The DNA for the CDR3 is TGCGCCAGCAGCTTGGAGGGCTGGGGGACAGATACGCAGTATTTT.

V gene TRBV27 combines with J gene TRBJ2-7; D is possibly TRBD1 or TRBD2 (5 bases each). This CDR3 is 13 amino acids long. V lost 9 bases, J lost 2 bases, and 14 bases lay in between. The germline V gene has CDR1 MNHEY and CDR2 SMNVEV (reference sequence). For the CDR3, the DNA is TGTGCCAGTCCCCCGGGGCTTGCCTACGAGCAGTACGTC. Residues: CASPPGLAYEQYV.

The gene calls are TRBV4-1 and TRBJ2-1, with D possibly matching TRBD2 (6 bases). Trimming cost V 7 bases and J 7 bases, with 11 bases left between them. Germline loops: CDR1 MGHRA, CDR2 YSYEKL. This CDR3 is built from 12 residues. The CDR3 DNA is TGCGCCAGCACGGGAGTCGGGAATGAGCAGTTCTTC. Its protein is CASTGVGNEQFF.

This clonotype was detected a few times. The chain couples TRBV5-1 to TRBJ2-1; unclear D gene. There are 13 residues in the CDR3. Trimming stripped 3 bases from V and 5 bases from J, with 9 bases between. Germline values: CDR1 SGHRS, CDR2 YFSETQ. In nucleotides, the CDR3 is TGCGCCAGCAGCTATATGGTCAACAATGAGCAGTTCTTC. This encodes CASSYMVNNEQFF. The whole variable domain, filled in from reference TRBV5-1 and TRBJ2-1, reads KAGVTQTPRYLIKTRGQQVTLSCSPISGHRSVSWYQQTPGQGLQFLFEYFSETQRNKGNFPGRFSGRQFSNSRSEMNVSTLELGDSALYLCASSYMVNNEQFFGPGTRLTVL.

There are a few counts of this clonotype. The chain recombines TRBV6-2 or TRBV6-3 with TRBJ1-2; 12 nucleotides align to TRBD1. The CDR3 contains 21 residues. CDR1 is MNHEY and CDR2 is SVGEGT in the germline V gene. V lost 3 bases and J lost 4; bases outside the gene matches: 21. CDR3 nucleotides: TGTGCCAGCAGTTATGACCTACTAGATGCGGGACAGGGGGCGCGGGGCTATGGCTACACCTTC. Translation gives CASSYDLLDAGQGARGYGYTF.

This clonotype has more than one count but fewer than ten. This chain uses TRBV27 with TRBJ1-2; D possibly corresponds to TRBD1 (5 bases). Germline V gives CDR1 MNHEY, CDR2 SMNVEV (reference sequence). V lost 5 bases and J 4 bases, leaving 14 bases between the germline ends. The CDR3 is 14 residues long. The CDR3 DNA is TGTGCCAGCAGTCTAGACAGAGACCTCTATGGCTACACCTTC. Translating it yields CASSLDRDLYGYTF.

V and J are TRBV6-1 and TRBJ2-5; perhaps TRBD1 as D (6 bases). Germline CDR1 is MNHNS and CDR2 is SASEGT. V lost 6 bases and J 2 bases, leaving 16 bases between the germline ends. CDR3 length: 15 residues. The CDR3 spells CASSRIGQNQETQYF. In DNA form, the CDR3 reads TGTGCCAGCAGCCGCATCGGACAGAATCAAGAGACCCAGTACTTC.

The chain combines TRBV7-2 with TRBJ1-1; D unclear. The CDR3 has 14 amino acids. V lost 1 base and J lost 9, with 15 bases in between. CDR1 and CDR2 (germline): SGHTA, FQGNSA. The CDR3 reads CASSLEVVRSQAFF. The CDR3 bases are TGTGCCAGCAGCTTAGAGGTCGTGAGAAGCCAAGCTTTCTTT.

Here the CDR3 DNA reads TGTGCCAGCAGCTTGGATCTGGGTTCACCCCTCCACTTT. Residues: CASSLDLGSPLHF. The chain recombines TRBV5-5 with TRBJ1-6; no reliable D call. V shed 0 bases and J shed 9 bases, with 7 bases lying between them. This CDR3 is built from 13 residues. Germline-derived CDR1 and CDR2 are SGHKS and YYEKEE (reference sequence).

V usage is TRBV6-5 and J usage is TRBJ2-3; possibly TRBD1 for D (6 bases). Germline V gene data show CDR1 as MNHEY and CDR2 as SVGAGI. The CDR3 runs 14 residues. The ends were cut back, 6 bases at V and 6 bases at J, with 16 bases in the middle. CDR3: CASRLLQGWDTQYF. The CDR3 DNA follows: TGTGCCAGCAGGTTACTCCAGGGGTGGGATACGCAGTATTTT.

The table lists this clonotype with a few counts. This chain joins TRBV5-4 and TRBJ2-5, with D uncertain. V was trimmed by 4 bases and J by 4 bases, leaving 14 bases between them. The CDR3 is 14 residues long. Germline V gives CDR1 SGHNT, CDR2 YYREEE (reference sequence). CDR3 in amino acids: CASSLEYSAETQYF. The DNA of the CDR3 is TGTGCCAGCAGCCTGGAGTATTCCGCAGAGACCCAGTACTTC.

V usage is TRBV7-2 and J usage is TRBJ1-1; unclear D gene. V shed 3 bases and J shed 8 bases, with 13 bases lying between them. This CDR3 is built from 13 residues. CDR1 and CDR2 from the germline V gene are SGHTA and FQGNSA. CDR3 loop: CASSFGVAPEAFF. In DNA form, the CDR3 reads TGTGCCAGCAGCTTCGGTGTGGCCCCCGAAGCTTTCTTT.

This clonotype came up a few times. The J gene is TRBJ2-1, the V gene TRBV20-1; the D gene is possibly TRBD2 (5 bases). The V gene lost 4 bases and the J gene lost 1 base, with 14 bases spanning the gap. The CDR3 has 15 amino acids. Germline V gives CDR1 DFQATT, CDR2 SNEGSKA (reference sequence). The CDR3 region has the DNA TGCAGTGCTACGGTGGGGAGTTGGTCCTACAATGAGCAGTTCTTC. This codes for CSATVGSWSYNEQFF.

The genes are TRBV28 and TRBJ2-7; the D gene is possibly TRBD1 (6 bases). Trimming stripped 5 bases from V and 2 bases from J, with 19 bases between. The germline gives CDR1 MDHEN, CDR2 SYDVKM. The CDR3 covers 16 residues. Written as DNA, the CDR3 is TGTGCCAGCAGTGTGGGTGAGGGGACACGAACCTACGAGCAGTACGTC. Protein product: CASSVGEGTRTYEQYV.

The chain employs TRBV7-9 and TRBJ2-2, with 13 bases matching TRBD2. The CDR3 is 16 amino acids. V trimming: 8 bases; J trimming: 4 bases; junction bases outside the gene matches: 7. CDR1 is SEHNR and CDR2 is FQNEAQ in the germline V gene (reference sequence). CDR3 amino acids: CASRTSGSLGTGELFF. The CDR3 DNA follows: TGTGCCAGCCGGACTAGCGGGAGTCTGGGCACCGGGGAGCTGTTTTTT. The variable domain in full, completed from reference TRBV7-9 and TRBJ2-2, reads DTGVSQNPRHKITKRGQNVTFRCDPISEHNRLYWYRQTLGQGPEFLTYFQNEAQLEKSRLLSDRFSAERPKGSFSTLEIQRTEQGDSAMYLCASRTSGSLGTGELFFGEGSRLTVL.